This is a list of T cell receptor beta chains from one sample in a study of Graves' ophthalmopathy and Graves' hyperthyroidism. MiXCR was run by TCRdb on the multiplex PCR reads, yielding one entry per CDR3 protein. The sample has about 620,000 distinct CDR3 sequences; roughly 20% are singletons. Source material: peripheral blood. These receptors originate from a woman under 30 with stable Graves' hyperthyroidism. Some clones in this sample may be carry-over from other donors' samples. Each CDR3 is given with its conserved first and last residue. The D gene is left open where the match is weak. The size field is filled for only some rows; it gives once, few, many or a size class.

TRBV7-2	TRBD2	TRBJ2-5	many	CASSLTLAGTQYF	TGTGCCAGCAGCTTAACACTAGCGGGGACCCAGTACTTC
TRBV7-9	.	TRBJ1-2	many	CASSFGQSGYTF	TGTGCCAGCAGCTTTGGACAATCCGGCTACACCTTC
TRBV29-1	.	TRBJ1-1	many	CSVARGAGEAFF	TGCAGCGTTGCCCGGGGGGCGGGTGAAGCTTTCTTT
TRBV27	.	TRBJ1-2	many	CASSLRGGFNGYTF	TGTGCCAGCAGTTTAAGGGGGGGCTTCAATGGCTACACCTTC
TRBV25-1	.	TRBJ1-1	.	CASSEFGGPGEAFF	TGTGCCAGCAGTGAATTTGGGGGTCCCGGTGAAGCTTTCTTT
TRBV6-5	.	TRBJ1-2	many	CASSYSGDRSPHYGYTF	TGTGCCAGCAGTTACTCGGGGGACCGCTCTCCCCACTATGGCTACACCTTC
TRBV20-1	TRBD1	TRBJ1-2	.	CSARRQGAGGYTF	TGCAGTGCTAGAAGACAGGGGGCGGGTGGCTACACCTTC
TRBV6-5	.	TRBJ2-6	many	CASSLSALSGANVLTF	TGTGCCAGCAGCTTGTCAGCCCTTTCTGGGGCCAACGTCCTGACTTTC
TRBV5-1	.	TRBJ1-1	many	CASSPGAGLNTEAFF	TGCGCCAGCAGCCCCGGGGCGGGCTTGAACACTGAAGCTTTCTTT
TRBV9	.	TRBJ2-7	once	CASSPRGRRSEQYF	TGTGCCAGCAGCCCCCGGGGGAGGCGAAGCGAGCAGTACTTC
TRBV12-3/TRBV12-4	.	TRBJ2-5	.	CASSSNADLQETQYF	TGTGCCAGCAGCTCCAACGCGGACTTACAAGAGACCCAGTACTTC